Given below is one T cell receptor (beta chain) in context. The data derive from a study of blood T cell repertoires in COVID-19. Assay used: immunoSEQ multiplex PCR; TCRdb lists only in-frame clones, some missing. This table has around 58,000 clones, around nine tenths appearing once. The CDR3 consists of 17 residues. V dropped 4 bases and J dropped 3 bases, with 17 bases sitting between them. Germline lookup yields CDR1 SGHNT and CDR2 YYREEE (reference sequence). V gene TRBV5-4 combines with J gene TRBJ2-6; D possibly corresponds to TRBD2 (5 bases). The origin of this receptor is a woman aged 40 to 49 who had recovered from COVID-19. Sequenced input: PBMCs or T cells enriched from blood (not recorded which). In nucleotides, the CDR3 is TGTGCCAGCAGCCCGCGATTACGGGCGGGTGGGGCCAACGTCCTGACTTTC. This encodes CASSPRLRAGGANVLTF.